This TCR beta chain was retrieved from a study of cytomegalovirus exposure and HLA in healthy donors (dated 2017 in TCRdb). At the level of the whole study: According to an earlier analysis of around 600 of the donors, 150 million to 200 million T cells yielded 117 million unique TCR beta sequences and more than 250 Gb of sequence data. Around 330 gigabases of sequencing data and 70 million to 95 million unique TCR sequences made up an early release that covered about 640 HLA-typed donors. Of the 398 genotyped donors, 65% to 90% fell in the genetic ancestry cluster associated with self-reported Caucasian donors. The study aimed to test whether cataloging public T cell receptors could reveal signatures of past pathogen exposure. The T cell repertoires of 666 subjects were profiled by immunosequencing and related to cytomegalovirus serostatus. Besides the first cohort of 666 subjects, a separate validation cohort made up of 120 different subjects was used. High-throughput TCR immunosequencing, statistical association of individual TCRs with disease status, and machine learning were combined to predict cytomegalovirus infection status. In a later analysis, previously published TCR beta repertoires from 550 to 700 donors were re-analyzed and high-resolution HLA genotyping was added so that TCR occurrence patterns could be studied. The later analysis used no new phenotypic data to find candidate immune exposures, relying instead on TCR beta sequences and their occurrence across donors. To decide whether each TCR beta V gene segment behaved as functional or pseudogenic, an earlier analysis of 587 of the donors relied on high-throughput TCR beta sequencing. Alongside the repertoire data, information on donor age, sex, ethnicity and CMV serostatus was compiled. A later genetic analysis used genome-wide SNP genotypes for about 60% of the 666 donors, treating that subset as a discovery cohort. All discovery cohort repertoires had been generated using a single sequencing platform. HLA typing included class I and class II loci at four-digit resolution. Typing coverage differed by locus: A, B, C, DRB1 and DQB1 were typed in roughly 620-630 donors, DQA1 in about 500, DPA1 in 606, and DPB1 in 472. Several DR-DQ haplotypes were handled as single units for association and clustering because linkage in the cohort was strong. Across under 500 genotyped donors of the cohort, an average of about 250,000 unique TCR beta nucleotide sequences per donor were sequenced, and roughly 18% of those sequences were non-productive. What the study reported, not specific to this receptor: In a later analysis, HLA-associated TCR beta chains showed more clonal expansion and lower generation probabilities than non-associated chains that were equally common. In a later analysis, several top co-occurrence clusters were reported to appear linked to parvovirus B19, influenza, CMV and Epstein-Barr virus. Because some donors lacked HLA typing at each locus, the association tests relied only on the typed subset. Specific HLA alleles were associated with 15,000 to 20,000 TCR beta sequences at a false discovery rate of 0.05 in a later analysis. When HLA alleles, especially DR and DQ, strongly co-occurred, attributing TCR associations to individual alleles was difficult. V-gene and J-gene trimming of TCR beta chains was associated with a missense DCLRE1C variant in a later genetic analysis, and the association was replicated in an independent cohort. Because the 87-base-pair reads could not distinguish some IMGT-functional V segments, including TRBV6-2 and TRBV6-3, those segments were excluded. Cytomegalovirus status was reported to be diagnosed by the classifier with high specificity and sensitivity in both the original and validation cohorts. A further reported finding was that TCR beta sequences accurately predicted the HLA-A and HLA-B alleles for most subjects in the first cohort. Because counts were too low, under 20 rarely observed V segments, including chromosome 9 orphons, were left out of the earlier analysis of approximately 580 of the donors. The cohort was sequenced for TCR beta chains only, and without alpha or paired-chain data the features that could be detected were limited. The authors suggested that the approach could potentially be extended to other disease states and immunological phenotypes. According to a later analysis, TCR association rates differed among HLA loci, with DRB1 alleles showing the most associated TCRs and HLA-C alleles showing the fewest. While some public TCRs were present in many individuals, most TCR sequences turned up only very rarely across donors. A later genetic analysis reported fewer N-insertions in productive TCRs among donors in an Asian-associated ancestry cluster than the roughly 620-donor mean. A total of around 150 TCR beta chains were listed by the study as associated with cytomegalovirus. Roughly uniform sequencing depth across donors was assumed in presence/absence analyses, although this assumption may not hold. CMV serostatus was the only immune exposure information available for the cohort. In vitro tests confirmed that three of the cytomegalovirus-associated TCR beta chains recognize cytomegalovirus antigens. A group of highly shared sequence variants was considered likely to be a technical artifact of the sequencing pipeline. In a later analysis, most CMV-associated TCR beta chains were found to appear HLA-restricted, with HLA associations seemingly driven largely by CMV exposure. In an earlier analysis of several hundred of the donors, most TCR beta V segments were observed in productive rearrangements about 90% or about 30% of the time, broadly matching IMGT annotations. Linkage disequilibrium might explain the correlated functional status among segregating V segments, but an unknown experimental factor could not be excluded.

As to this clone: Its antigen is unknown. No base qualities exist here, and no much larger clone lies one base off it.

The cohort consisted of 666 healthy bone marrow donors. At the time of sampling, all cohort members were nominally healthy, though unrecorded immune exposures were likely present. The donor was CMV seropositive and was included in the group of around 300 seropositive cohort members. Each donor provided a peripheral blood sample, and peripheral blood mononuclear cells were used for TCR beta sequencing. The Qiagen DNeasy Blood Extraction Kit was used to extract genomic DNA from the blood cell samples. The germline V gene (reference sequence) sets CDR1 to SGHNT and CDR2 to YYREEE. The cysteine opens and the phenylalanine closes a CDR3 of 14 amino acids. The sequence is cut down to CDR3 DNA, 42 bases in frame from base 1. From V the trimming removes 4 bases and from J it removes 0 bases, while the gene matches leave 4 bases of the junction unaccounted for. The receptor library was made with the immunoSEQ multiplex PCR assay. The multiplex PCR relied on a mix of 60 forward primers for TCR Vbeta segments and 13 reverse primers for TCR Jbeta segments. The CDR3 region of rearranged TCR beta genes was amplified from genomic DNA with a multiplex PCR assay. The amplified TCR beta libraries were sequenced on the Illumina HiSeq System as 87-base-pair reads. In the paper's pipeline: A later analysis counted around 72 million unique TCR beta chains across the 666 repertoires, and around 9.9 million of these chains were shared by at least two donors. A nearest-neighbor algorithm error-corrected the raw reads and collapsed the reads into unique sequences, merging closely related sequences to remove PCR and sequencing errors. V, D and J gene segments were assigned by aligning CDR3 sequences to IMGT reference sequences. For a sequence to be retained, at least a six-nucleotide match to both a V gene segment and a J gene segment was required. A rearrangement was called productive if the CDR3 had no stop codons and remained in frame with V and J, and every other rearrangement was called non-productive. Following IMGT convention, CDR3 was defined as the stretch from the second conserved V-encoded cysteine to the conserved J-encoded phenylalanine. The earlier analysis of approximately 590 of the donors excluded any sequence lacking an unambiguous match to a single V gene segment. In an earlier analysis of 587 of the donors, a V segment was called functional when productive rearrangements were above 56.7%, and segregating when the standard deviation between donors exceeded 5%. A statistical classification framework was built to diagnose cytomegalovirus status from the catalog of TCR beta chain sequences. In a later analysis, V and J genes were assigned by comparing TCR nucleotide sequences against IMGT/GENE-DB human TR gene sequences. In a later analysis, CDR3 sequences and most-parsimonious VDJ recombination scenarios were assigned using the TCRdist pipeline. In a later analysis, each TCR beta chain was defined by its CDR3 amino acid sequence together with its V-gene family, and reads lacking a unique V-gene family were excluded. To address suspected cross-contamination and a sequencing artifact, a later analysis removed around 590 highly shared, low-generation-probability nucleotide sequences. In a later analysis, a clonal expansion index was calculated for each public chain from normalized within-repertoire ranks of inferred template counts. In a later analysis, generation probabilities were computed using a VDJ recombination model fitted to out-of-frame rearrangements, and the results were checked against IGoR. Hypergeometric tests were used in a later analysis to score TCR-TCR, TCR-HLA and TCR-CMV co-occurrence, with a repertoire-size bias correction applied to the TCR pairs. False discovery rates were estimated in a later analysis by permuting HLA or CMV assignments 20 times. A later analysis grouped co-occurring TCRs with DBSCAN, adding TCRdist sequence similarity when clustering within HLA-allele-positive subsets. For co-occurrence clustering, repertoires with fewer than 30,000 or more than 120,000 public chains were excluded, along with five repertoires with anomalous nucleotide sharing. Held by TCRdb, this immuneACCESS table contains in-frame sequences only and omits some clones. Under half of the omission traces to an unresolved V gene where checked; the cause of the rest is unknown. V, J and clone size are those of that table, while D and trimming were read from the DNA. A total of 70,000 to 100,000 clones appear in this sample, 80% of them only once. In total, the top ten clones hold approximately 31% of the sample.

The sequenced material came from PBMCs. In this chain, TRBV5-4 is recombined with TRBJ2-7; TRBD1 matches 7 bases in the middle. The sequence derives from a man aged 45 to 65 in good health and CMV-seropositive. The CDR3 amino acid sequence is: CASSLGQASYEQYF. The DNA reads as follows: TGTGCCAGCAGCCTCGGACAGGCCTCCTACGAGCAGTACTTC.